The T cell receptor (beta chain) under discussion was sequenced for a study of OX40 agonist ivuxolimab in advanced cancers. For the wider study: The costimulatory receptor OX40 (CD134) was targeted by ivuxolimab, a fully human IgG2 agonistic monoclonal antibody. Intravenous ivuxolimab was administered to patients every 2 weeks at six dose levels: 0.01, 0.1, 0.3, 1.5, 3 and 10 mg/kg. Of the approximately 53 patients in dose escalation, approximately 20 had hepatocellular carcinoma, some 15 had melanoma, 9 had renal cell carcinoma and 9 had head and neck cancer. In the dose-escalation cohort, roughly 82% of patients were male, and the mean age was roughly 56 years with a range of roughly 20 to 85. Prior anti-PD-1, anti-PD-L1 or anti-CTLA-4 therapy was permitted, and approximately 39% of dose-escalation patients had received checkpoint inhibitors. Partial responses occurred in three dose-escalation patients, of whom one had hepatocellular carcinoma and two had cutaneous melanoma. Peripheral TCRbeta sequencing aimed to test whether ivuxolimab altered TCR sequence diversity and caused clonal T-cell expansion. The paper covers the monotherapy dose-escalation part of the phase I ivuxolimab trial, which included N ≈ 54 patients.

For sequencing of the TCRbeta CDR3 region, genomic DNA was extracted from the sorted cells. The immunoSEQ Assay was used to sequence the TCRbeta CDR3 regions. TCRdb obtained this table from immuneACCESS and retained in-frame rearrangements with V and J assigned. These tables miss some clones; where compared with another copy, unresolved V genes account for less than half of the shortfall, and the remainder is unexplained. For this sample there are about 63,000 clones; approximately 91% appear just once. Approximately 0.8% of the sample belongs to the ten largest clones. General findings and caveats noted by the study authors: Partial responders in the 0.1-3.0 mg/kg groups had among the lowest normalized peripheral clonal expansion, especially among CD8+ T cells. After ivuxolimab, expanded clones were on average more numerous among CD8+ T cells than among CD4+ T cells. At doses of 0.1 to 3.0 mg/kg, clonal expansion of both CD4+ and CD8+ blood T cells was observed from baseline to week 6. Antigen specificity was not determined for the clonally expanded peripheral T cells. Low levels of normalized T-cell clonal expansion were also seen in some patients who did not respond.

Patients with a history of autoimmune disease or receiving systemic immunosuppression were excluded from the trial. Peripheral blood for TCR sequencing was collected from all dose cohorts at baseline, on cycle 4 day 1, and on cycle 7 day 1. Samples came from an open-label, multicenter, first-in-human phase I dose-escalation trial of ivuxolimab. Adults with locally advanced or metastatic head and neck squamous cell, hepatocellular, melanoma or renal cell carcinoma were enrolled in the trial. Before TCR sequencing, CD4+ and CD8+ T cells were separately sorted from peripheral blood. A remark on this clone: The antigen this receptor binds is unknown. The input lacks base qualities; no much larger clone sits a single base away.

Deletion took 4 bases off V and 0 bases off J, with a span of 17 bases between the germline ends. CDR1 and CDR2, per the germline V gene, are SGHRS and YFSETQ. The CDR3 numbers 17 residues from cysteine through phenylalanine. Of all the DNA, just the CDR3 is kept, 51 bases in frame from base 1. The rearrangement combines TRBV5-1 with TRBJ2-1, and perhaps TRBD1 as D gene, on 5 matching bases. The sequences come from CD4+ or CD8+ T cells sorted from blood, collected in a trial of the OX40 agonist ivuxolimab. The sequence was collected from an adult with an advanced solid tumor such as melanoma, head and neck, liver or kidney cancer. The CDR3 in this case is CASSLSGASASYNEQFF. The DNA reads as follows: TGCGCCAGCAGCCTTAGTGGGGCAAGCGCCTCCTACAATGAGCAGTTCTTC.